These T cell receptor beta chains were read from a single sample in a study of blood T cell repertoires in COVID-19. Measured with immunoSEQ multiplex PCR; TCRdb has only the in-frame clones, and not every one. The sample has 250,000 to 350,000 clones, around 90% seen once. The sequencing sample was made of PBMCs or T cells enriched from blood (not recorded which). The receptors stem from a woman younger than 45 who had recovered from COVID-19. Both conserved end residues are part of each CDR3. The order of the fields is J gene, V gene, clone size, D gene, CDR3 protein, CDR3 DNA. D genes are given only for firm matches. The size field is filled for only some rows; it gives once, few, many or a size class.

TRBJ1-5 | TRBV28 | - | TRBD1 | CASSRQGTLDAQHF | TGTGCCAGCAGCCGACAGGGGACCCTTGACGCCCAGCATTTT
TRBJ1-1 | TRBV7-2 | - | - | CASSLDGGNTEAFF | TGTGCCAGCAGCCTAGACGGCGGGAACACTGAAGCTTTCTTT
TRBJ1-2 | TRBV5-1 | - | - | CASSAAGWGYTF | TGCGCCAGCAGCGCGGCGGGATGGGGCTACACCTTC
TRBJ1-3 | TRBV19 | - | - | CATSGRSGNTIYF | TGTGCCACCTCTGGGCGCTCTGGAAACACCATATATTTT
TRBJ1-2 | TRBV4-3 | - | - | CASSQDQAGGYTF | TGCGCCAGCAGCCAAGATCAGGCAGGGGGCTACACCTTC
TRBJ1-1 | TRBV19 | - | TRBD1 | CASEDRVNTEAFF | TGTGCCAGTGAAGACAGGGTGAACACTGAAGCTTTCTTT
TRBJ1-1 | TRBV9 | - | - | CASSAEGSLNTEAFF | TGTGCCAGCAGCGCCGAGGGCAGCCTGAACACTGAAGCTTTCTTT
TRBJ1-4 | TRBV3-1/TRBV3-2 | - | - | CASSQTMANEKLFF | TGTGCCAGCAGCCAAACAATGGCTAATGAAAAACTGTTTTTT
TRBJ2-2 | TRBV5-4 | - | TRBD1 | CASSPLQGSISGELFF | TGTGCCAGCAGCCCATTACAGGGGAGCATATCCGGGGAGCTGTTTTTT
TRBJ2-7 | TRBV2 | few | TRBD1 | CASSPGQGPHEQYF | TGTGCCAGCAGTCCGGGACAGGGGCCCCACGAGCAGTACTTC
TRBJ1-4 | TRBV5-1 | - | TRBD1 | CASSSGDRGPYEKLFF | TGCGCCAGCAGCTCCGGAGACAGGGGGCCTTATGAAAAACTGTTTTTT
TRBJ1-1 | TRBV11-2 | once | TRBD1 | CASRPPGQGLGAEAFF | TGTGCCAGCAGACCACCGGGACAGGGACTTGGCGCTGAAGCTTTCTTT
TRBJ2-1 | TRBV6-5 | - | TRBD1 | CASSAGTGARNEQFF | TGTGCCAGCAGCGCCGGGACAGGGGCAAGAAATGAGCAGTTCTTC
TRBJ2-7 | TRBV4-2 | - | - | CASSQAHAAYEQYF | TGTGCCAGCAGCCAAGCTCATGCGGCCTACGAGCAGTACTTC
TRBJ2-7 | TRBV3-1/TRBV3-2 | - | - | CASSATVSSYEQYF | TGTGCCAGCAGCGCCACAGTAAGCTCCTACGAGCAGTACTTC
TRBJ2-7 | TRBV5-1 | - | TRBD2 | CASSGRLAGVHEQYF | TGCGCCAGCAGCGGAAGACTAGCGGGAGTGCACGAGCAGTACTTC
TRBJ2-5 | TRBV3-1/TRBV3-2 | - | - | CASSHWDKETQYF | TGTGCCAGCAGCCATTGGGACAAAGAGACCCAGTACTTC
TRBJ1-6 | TRBV7-2 | - | - | CASSLTGPVNSPLHF | TGTGCCAGCAGCTTAACAGGGCCGGTTAATTCACCCCTCCACTTT
TRBJ1-2 | TRBV19 | few | - | CASSIGRRYGYTF | TGTGCCAGTAGTATTGGCAGGAGGTATGGCTACACCTTC
TRBJ1-2 | TRBV19 | - | - | CASSIGRANYGYTF | TGTGCCAGTAGTATCGGCAGGGCTAATTATGGCTACACCTTC
TRBJ1-5 | TRBV6-2/TRBV6-3 | - | - | CASSYSGAAYSNQPQHF | TGTGCCAGCAGTTACTCTGGGGCGGCGTATAGCAATCAGCCCCAGCATTTT
TRBJ1-5 | TRBV29-1 | - | TRBD1 | CSVSAGTGGNQPQHF | TGCAGCGTTTCGGCCGGGACAGGGGGCAATCAGCCCCAGCATTTT
TRBJ1-2 | TRBV28 | - | TRBD1 | CASRPGQPSYGYTF | TGTGCCAGCAGGCCGGGACAGCCAAGTTATGGCTACACCTTC
TRBJ1-5 | TRBV12-3/TRBV12-4 | - | - | CASSLRGSQPQHF | TGTGCCAGCAGTTTAAGGGGGAGTCAGCCCCAGCATTTT
TRBJ2-7 | TRBV6-5 | once | - | CASSYSPSYEQYF | TGTGCCAGCAGTTACTCCCCGAGCTACGAGCAGTACTTC
TRBJ2-2 | TRBV7-7 | - | - | CASSLDREYTGELFF | TGTGCTAGCAGCTTAGATAGGGAGTACACCGGGGAGCTGTTTTTT
TRBJ1-2 | TRBV7-8 | once | - | CASSFGQGGAGYTF | TGTGCCAGCAGCTTCGGGCAGGGCGGTGCCGGCTACACCTTC
TRBJ2-1 | TRBV7-9 | - | TRBD2 | CASSLAGGLNEQFF | TGTGCCAGCAGCTTAGCGGGAGGGCTCAATGAGCAGTTCTTC
TRBJ1-1 | TRBV29-1 | - | - | CSVGVGGNTEAFF | TGCAGCGTTGGAGTAGGGGGTAACACTGAAGCTTTCTTT
TRBJ2-3 | TRBV18 | - | - | CASSPPWTAGADTQYF | TGTGCCAGCTCACCACCTTGGACTGCCGGGGCAGATACGCAGTATTTT
TRBJ2-5 | TRBV9 | - | TRBD2 | CASSPGTTNQETQYF | TGTGCCAGCAGCCCCGGGACTACGAACCAAGAGACCCAGTACTTC
TRBJ2-4 | TRBV4-3 | - | - | CASSQRSGRGHLNIQYF | TGCGCCAGCAGCCAACGCTCGGGAAGAGGTCATCTAAACATTCAGTACTTC
TRBJ2-7 | TRBV6-5 | - | TRBD2 | CASSYLGTSGKYEQYF | TGTGCCAGCAGTTACTTGGGGACTAGCGGGAAGTACGAGCAGTACTTC
TRBJ2-3 | TRBV15 | - | - | CATTPGGTEYTDTQYF | TGTGCCACCACCCCCGGCGGGACAGAATACACAGATACGCAGTATTTT
TRBJ1-5 | TRBV11-3 | once | - | CASSLAGPNQPQHF | TGTGCCAGCAGCTTAGCAGGGCCCAATCAGCCCCAGCATTTT
TRBJ1-3 | TRBV29-1 | - | - | CSALLGGDGNTIYF | TGCAGCGCCCTACTGGGGGGTGACGGAAACACCATATATTTT
TRBJ1-5 | TRBV20-1 | - | - | CSASRGISVAVDQPQHF | TGCAGTGCTAGTCGGGGCATCTCCGTAGCGGTGGATCAGCCCCAGCATTTT
TRBJ2-7 | TRBV6-5 | - | TRBD2 | CASSSPREGRHEQYF | TGTGCCAGCAGTTCCCCCCGGGAGGGTCGACACGAGCAGTACTTC
TRBJ1-1 | TRBV11-3 | - | - | CASSLGGFSSEAFF | TGTGCCAGCAGCTTAGGAGGCTTTTCAAGTGAAGCTTTCTTT
TRBJ2-5 | TRBV7-6 | - | TRBD2 | CASSLVASGSFQETQYF | TGTGCCAGCAGCTTAGTAGCTAGCGGGAGTTTTCAAGAGACCCAGTACTTC
TRBJ1-6 | TRBV13 | once | - | CASSMRQVNSPLHF | TGTGCCAGCAGCATGAGACAGGTGAATTCACCCCTCCACTTT
TRBJ2-3 | TRBV7-2 | - | - | CASSLARLESTDTQYF | TGTGCCAGCAGCTTAGCGCGCCTGGAGAGCACAGATACGCAGTATTTT